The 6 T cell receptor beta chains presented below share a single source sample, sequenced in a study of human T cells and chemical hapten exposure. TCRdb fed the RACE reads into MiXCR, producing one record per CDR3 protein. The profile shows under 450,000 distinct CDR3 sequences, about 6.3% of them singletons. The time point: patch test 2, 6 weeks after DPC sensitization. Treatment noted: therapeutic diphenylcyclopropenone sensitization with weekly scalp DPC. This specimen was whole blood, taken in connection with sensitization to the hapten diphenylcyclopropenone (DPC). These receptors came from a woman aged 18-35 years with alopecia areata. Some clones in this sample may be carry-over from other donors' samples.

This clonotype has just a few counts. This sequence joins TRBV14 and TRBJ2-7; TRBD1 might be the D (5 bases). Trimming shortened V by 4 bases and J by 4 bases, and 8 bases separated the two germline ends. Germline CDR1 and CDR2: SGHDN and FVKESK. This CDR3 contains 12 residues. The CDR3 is CASSPSGYEQYF. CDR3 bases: TGTGCCAGCAGCCCATCAGGGTACGAGCAGTACTTC.

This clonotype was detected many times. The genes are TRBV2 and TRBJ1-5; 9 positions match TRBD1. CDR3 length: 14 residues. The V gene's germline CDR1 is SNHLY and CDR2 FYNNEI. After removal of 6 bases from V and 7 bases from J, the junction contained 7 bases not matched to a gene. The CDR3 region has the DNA TGTGCCAGCAGACAGGGGGCTGTTGAGCAGCCCCAGCATTTT. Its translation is CASRQGAVEQPQHF.

The CDR3 loop is CASSFRTAQETQYF. CDR3 DNA: TGTGCCAGCAGTTTTAGGACTGCTCAAGAGACCCAGTACTTC. The rearrangement links TRBV12-3 or TRBV12-4 to TRBJ2-5; TRBD2 is a possible D gene (5 bases). The CDR3 has 14 residues. Trimming removed 3 bases from V and 2 bases from J, with 10 bases in between.

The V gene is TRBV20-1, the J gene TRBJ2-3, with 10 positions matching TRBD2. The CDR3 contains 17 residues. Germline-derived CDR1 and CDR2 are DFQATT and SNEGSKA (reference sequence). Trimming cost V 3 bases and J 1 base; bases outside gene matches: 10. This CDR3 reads CSASGSGGREGTDTQYF. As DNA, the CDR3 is TGCAGTGCTAGTGGTAGCGGGGGGAGGGAAGGCACAGATACGCAGTATTTT.

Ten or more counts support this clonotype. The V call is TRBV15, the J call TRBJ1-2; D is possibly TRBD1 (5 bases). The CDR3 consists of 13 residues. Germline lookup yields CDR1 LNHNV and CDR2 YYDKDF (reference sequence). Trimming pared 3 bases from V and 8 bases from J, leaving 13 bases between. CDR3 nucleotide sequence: TGTGCCACCAGCAGGCCGGCAGGGAACGGCTACACCTTC. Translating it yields CATSRPAGNGYTF. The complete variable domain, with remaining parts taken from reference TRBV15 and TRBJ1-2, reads DAMVIQNPRYQVTQFGKPVTLSCSQTLNHNVMYWYQQKSSQAPKLLFHYYDKDFNNEADTPDNFQSRRPNTSFCFLDIRSPGLGDTAMYLCATSRPAGNGYTFGSGTRLTVV.

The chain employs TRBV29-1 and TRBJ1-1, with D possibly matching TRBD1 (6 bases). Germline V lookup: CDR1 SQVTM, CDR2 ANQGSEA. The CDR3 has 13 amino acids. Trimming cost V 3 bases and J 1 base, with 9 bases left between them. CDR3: CSVDGQWNTEAFF. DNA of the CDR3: TGCAGCGTTGATGGACAGTGGAACACTGAAGCTTTCTTT. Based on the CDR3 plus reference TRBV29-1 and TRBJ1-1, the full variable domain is SAVISQKPSRDICQRGTSLTIQCQVDSQVTMMFWYRQQPGQSLTLIATANQGSEATYESGFVIDKFPISRPNLTFSTLTVSNMSPEDSSIYLCSVDGQWNTEAFFGQGTRLTVV.